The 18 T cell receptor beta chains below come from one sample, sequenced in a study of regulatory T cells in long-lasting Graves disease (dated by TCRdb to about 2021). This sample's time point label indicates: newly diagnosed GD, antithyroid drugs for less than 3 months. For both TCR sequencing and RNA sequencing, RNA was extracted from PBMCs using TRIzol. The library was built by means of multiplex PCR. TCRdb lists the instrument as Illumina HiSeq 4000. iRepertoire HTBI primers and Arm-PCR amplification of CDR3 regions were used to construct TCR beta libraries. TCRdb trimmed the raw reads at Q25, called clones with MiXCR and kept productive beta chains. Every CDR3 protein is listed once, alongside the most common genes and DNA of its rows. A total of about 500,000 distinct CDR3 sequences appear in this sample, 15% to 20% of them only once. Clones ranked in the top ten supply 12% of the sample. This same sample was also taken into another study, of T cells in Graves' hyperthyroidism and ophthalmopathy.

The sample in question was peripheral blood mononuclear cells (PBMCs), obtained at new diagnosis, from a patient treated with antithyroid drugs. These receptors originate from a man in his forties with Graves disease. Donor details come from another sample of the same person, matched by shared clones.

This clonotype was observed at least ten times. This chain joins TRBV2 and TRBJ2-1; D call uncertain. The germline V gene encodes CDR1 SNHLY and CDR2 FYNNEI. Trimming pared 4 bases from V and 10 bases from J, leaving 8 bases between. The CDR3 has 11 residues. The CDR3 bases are TGTGCCAGCAGTGGTGGCTCGGAGCAGTTCTTC. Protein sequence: CASSGGSEQFF.

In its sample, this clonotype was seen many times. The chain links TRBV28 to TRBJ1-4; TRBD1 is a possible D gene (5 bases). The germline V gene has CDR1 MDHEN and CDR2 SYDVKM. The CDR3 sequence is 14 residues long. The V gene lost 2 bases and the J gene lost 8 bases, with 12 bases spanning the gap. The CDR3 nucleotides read TGTGCCAGCAGTTTAAACAGGCGAAGGGAAAAACTGTTTTTT. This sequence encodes CASSLNRRREKLFF.

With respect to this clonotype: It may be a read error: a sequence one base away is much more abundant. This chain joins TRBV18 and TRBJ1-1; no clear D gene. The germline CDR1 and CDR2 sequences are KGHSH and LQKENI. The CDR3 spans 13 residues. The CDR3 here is CAGSPTKNTEAFF. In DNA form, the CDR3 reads TGTGCCGGCTCACCCACAAAGAACACTGAAGCTTTCTTT.

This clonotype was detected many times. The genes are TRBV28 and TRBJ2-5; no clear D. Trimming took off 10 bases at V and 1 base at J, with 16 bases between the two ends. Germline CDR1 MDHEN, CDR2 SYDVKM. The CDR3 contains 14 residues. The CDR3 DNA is TGTGCCATTCGATCCTCCCCCGGCCAAGAGACCCAGTACTTC. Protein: CAIRSSPGQETQYF.

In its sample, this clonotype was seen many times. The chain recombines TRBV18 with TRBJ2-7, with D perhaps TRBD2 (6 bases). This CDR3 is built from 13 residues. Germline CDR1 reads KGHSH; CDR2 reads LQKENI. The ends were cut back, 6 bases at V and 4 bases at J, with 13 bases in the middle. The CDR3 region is CASSGDFNYEQYF. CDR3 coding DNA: TGTGCCAGCTCCGGGGACTTTAATTACGAGCAGTACTTC.

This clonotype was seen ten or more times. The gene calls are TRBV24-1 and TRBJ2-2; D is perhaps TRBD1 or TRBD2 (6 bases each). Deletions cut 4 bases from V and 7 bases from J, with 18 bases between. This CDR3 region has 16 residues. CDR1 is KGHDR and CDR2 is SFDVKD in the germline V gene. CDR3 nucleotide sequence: TGTGCCACCAGTGACCCTCAGCCGGGGGCGGGCGGGGAGCTGTTTTTT. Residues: CATSDPQPGAGGELFF.

The CDR3 nucleotides read TGCGCCAGCAGTGAGGGGGTACGGGGAGTGGGGGCCAAAAACATTCAGTACTTC. This sequence encodes CASSEGVRGVGAKNIQYF. The chain joins TRBV10-2 to TRBJ2-4, with D maybe TRBD2 (5 bases). The CDR3 contains 18 residues. Germline V lookup: CDR1 WSHSY, CDR2 SAAADI. V was shortened by 2 bases and J by 1 base, with 18 bases between the two germline ends.

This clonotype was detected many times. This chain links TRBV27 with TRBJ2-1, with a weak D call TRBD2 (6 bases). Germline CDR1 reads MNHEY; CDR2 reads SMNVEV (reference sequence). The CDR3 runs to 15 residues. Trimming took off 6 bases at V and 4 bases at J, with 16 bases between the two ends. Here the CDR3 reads CASSVEGPKYNEQFF. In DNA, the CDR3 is TGTGCCAGCAGCGTGGAGGGACCCAAATACAATGAGCAGTTCTTC.

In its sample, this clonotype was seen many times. Here the CDR3 DNA reads TGCAGTGCTTACAGGGTGGACGGCTACACCTTC. Encoded protein: CSAYRVDGYTF. This sequence joins TRBV20-1 and TRBJ1-2, with D perhaps matching TRBD1 (6 bases). CDR1 and CDR2 from the germline V gene are DFQATT and SNEGSKA (reference sequence). V lost 5 bases and J lost 8, with 12 bases in between. This CDR3 has 11 amino acids.

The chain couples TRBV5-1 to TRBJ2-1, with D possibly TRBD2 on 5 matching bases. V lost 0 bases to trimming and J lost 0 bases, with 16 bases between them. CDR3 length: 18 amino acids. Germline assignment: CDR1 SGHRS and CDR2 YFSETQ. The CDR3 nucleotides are TGCGCCAGCAGCTTGGGCCCACAGCGGAAGAGCTCCTACAATGAGCAGTTCTTC. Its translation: CASSLGPQRKSSYNEQFF.

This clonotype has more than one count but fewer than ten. This CDR3 reads CAWSPPGTYEQYF. The CDR3 region has the DNA TGTGCCTGGAGCCCCCCAGGGACCTACGAGCAGTACTTC. The V call is TRBV30, the J call TRBJ2-7, with D perhaps matching TRBD1 (5 bases). The V gene lost 3 bases and the J gene lost 2 bases, with 11 bases spanning the gap. Germline CDR1 reads GTSNPN; CDR2 reads SVGIG (reference sequence). The length of the CDR3 is 13 residues.

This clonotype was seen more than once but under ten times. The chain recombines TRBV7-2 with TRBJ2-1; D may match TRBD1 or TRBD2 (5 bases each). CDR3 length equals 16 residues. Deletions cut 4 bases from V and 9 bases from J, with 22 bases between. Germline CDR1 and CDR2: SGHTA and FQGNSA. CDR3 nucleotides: TGTGCCAGCAGCTCATCGCCGGTTGGGGGTCGTACTGAGCAGTTCTTC. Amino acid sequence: CASSSSPVGGRTEQFF.

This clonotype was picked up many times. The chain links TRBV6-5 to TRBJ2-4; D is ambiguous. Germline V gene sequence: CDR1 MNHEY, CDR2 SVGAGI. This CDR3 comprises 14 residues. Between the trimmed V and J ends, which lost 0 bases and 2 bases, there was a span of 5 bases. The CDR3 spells CASSYSGSKNIQYF. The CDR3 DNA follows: TGTGCCAGCAGTTACTCAGGGTCCAAAAACATTCAGTACTTC.

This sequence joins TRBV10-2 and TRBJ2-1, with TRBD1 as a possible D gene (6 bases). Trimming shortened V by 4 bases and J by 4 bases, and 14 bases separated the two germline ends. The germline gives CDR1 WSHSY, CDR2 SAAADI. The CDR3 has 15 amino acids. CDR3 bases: TGCGCCAGCAGTGCCTCCGCGGACAGATACAATGAGCAGTTCTTC. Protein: CASSASADRYNEQFF.

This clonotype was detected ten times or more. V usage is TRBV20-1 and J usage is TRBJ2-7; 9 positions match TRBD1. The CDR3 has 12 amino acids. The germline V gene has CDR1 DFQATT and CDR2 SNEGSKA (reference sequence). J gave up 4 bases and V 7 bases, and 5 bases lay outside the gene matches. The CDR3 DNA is TGCAGTGTAGGACAGGGGCTATACGAGCAGTACTTC. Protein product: CSVGQGLYEQYF.

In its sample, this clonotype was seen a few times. The CDR3 nucleotides read TGTGCCAGCAGCTTAGGAGGAGGGAGCCTCAATGAGCAGTTCTTC. It yields the protein CASSLGGGSLNEQFF. The chain employs TRBV7-9 and TRBJ2-1; D possibly corresponds to TRBD2 (6 bases). CDR1 SEHNR and CDR2 FQNEAQ come from the germline V gene (reference sequence). Between the trimmed V and J ends, which lost 1 base and 6 bases, there was a span of 13 bases. This CDR3 has 15 amino acids.

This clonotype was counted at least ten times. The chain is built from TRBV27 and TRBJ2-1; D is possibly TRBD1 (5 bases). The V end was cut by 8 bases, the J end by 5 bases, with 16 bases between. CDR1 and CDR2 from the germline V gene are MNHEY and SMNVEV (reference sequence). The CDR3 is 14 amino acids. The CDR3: CASSRTLGNNEQFF. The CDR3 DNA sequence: TGTGCCAGCTCGAGGACATTGGGGAACAATGAGCAGTTCTTC.

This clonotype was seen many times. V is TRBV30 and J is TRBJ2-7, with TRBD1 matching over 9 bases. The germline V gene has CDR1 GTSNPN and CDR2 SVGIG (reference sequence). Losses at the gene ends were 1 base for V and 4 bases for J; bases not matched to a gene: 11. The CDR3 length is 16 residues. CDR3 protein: CAWSGYGTGKRYEQYF. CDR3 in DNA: TGTGCCTGGAGTGGTTACGGGACAGGGAAACGGTACGAGCAGTACTTC.